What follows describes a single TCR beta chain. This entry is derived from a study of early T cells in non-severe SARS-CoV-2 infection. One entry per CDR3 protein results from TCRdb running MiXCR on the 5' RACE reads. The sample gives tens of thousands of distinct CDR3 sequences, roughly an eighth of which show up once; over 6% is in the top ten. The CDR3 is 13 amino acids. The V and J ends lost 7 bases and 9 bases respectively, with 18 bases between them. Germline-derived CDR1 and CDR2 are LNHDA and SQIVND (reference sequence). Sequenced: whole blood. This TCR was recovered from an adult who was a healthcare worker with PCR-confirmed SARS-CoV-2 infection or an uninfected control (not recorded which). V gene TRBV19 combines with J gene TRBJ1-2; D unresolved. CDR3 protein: CASISPGLYSYTF. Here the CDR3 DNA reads TGTGCCAGTATATCCCCGGGGTTGTACAGCTACACCTTC. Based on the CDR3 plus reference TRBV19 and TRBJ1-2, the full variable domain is DGGITQSPKYLFRKEGQNVTLSCEQNLNHDAMYWYRQDPGQGLRLIYYSQIVNDFQKGDIAEGYSVSREKKESFPLTVTSAQKNPTAFYLCASISPGLYSYTFGSGTRLTVV.